A single sample is the source of the 30 T cell receptor beta chains below, sequenced in a study of beta chain features in type 1 diabetes. The authors reverse transcribed all of the isolated RNA, so sequencing captured expressed TCRB transcripts. The method was immunoSEQ multiplex PCR; TCRdb's version includes in-frame clones alone and lacks a portion of them. The profile covers hundreds of thousands of clones, with about 14% appearing a single time and less than 0.04% taken by the ten largest. Input material: naive CD4+ T cells from blood. The source of these receptors is a man aged 30 to 45 in good health.

Turning to this clone: A read error may account for a junction end that differs from germline. V and J are TRBV7-3 and TRBJ2-2; D not certain. CDR3 length: 13 amino acids. Per germline, CDR1 SGHTA and CDR2 FQGTGA. This CDR3 is CACRDKNTGELFF. CDR3 DNA sequence: TGTGCCTGCAGAGATAAAAACACCGGGGAGCTGTTTTTT.

There are a few counts of this clone. This sequence joins TRBV6-5 and TRBJ1-1; D perhaps matches TRBD1 (5 bases). Per the germline V gene, CDR1 is MNHEY and CDR2 is SVGAGI. Trimming cost V 5 bases and J 5 bases, with 12 bases left between them. The CDR3 has 13 residues. The CDR3 here is CASSETEETEAFF. The CDR3 region has the DNA TGTGCCAGCAGTGAGACAGAAGAGACTGAAGCTTTCTTT.

The gene calls are TRBV9 and TRBJ2-3; D ambiguous. The V end was cut by 3 bases, the J end by 5 bases, with 4 bases between. Germline V gene lookup returns CDR1 SGDLS and CDR2 YYNGEE. The CDR3 contains 11 residues. CDR3 amino acids: CASSGEDTQYF. The CDR3 DNA reads TGTGCCAGCAGCGGGGAAGATACGCAGTATTTT. Full variable domain (remainder filled in from reference TRBV9 and TRBJ2-3): DSGVTQTPKHLITATGQRVTLRCSPRSGDLSVYWYQQSLDQGLQFLIQYYNGEERAKGNILERFSAQQFPDLHSELNLSSLELGDSALYFCASSGEDTQYFGPGTRLTVL.

The chain has TRBV5-1 and TRBJ2-3; possible D gene TRBD2, 5 bases. With 0 bases removed from V and 4 bases from J, the gap between germline ends came to 12 bases. Germline values: CDR1 SGHRS, CDR2 YFSETQ. The CDR3 is made up of 15 amino acids. CDR3 protein: CASSLDEGRSDTQYF. CDR3 in DNA: TGCGCCAGCAGCTTGGATGAGGGCCGCTCAGATACGCAGTATTTT.

This clone appeared a few times. The chain uses TRBV4-3 and TRBJ2-1, with D possibly matching TRBD2 (6 bases). Trimming took 1 base from V and 4 from J, leaving 11 bases between them. This CDR3 region has 15 residues. The germline V gene encodes CDR1 LGHNA and CDR2 YSLEER. In DNA form, the CDR3 reads TGCGCCAGCAGCCAAGTAGGAGGGTTGTACAATGAGCAGTTCTTC. Encoded protein: CASSQVGGLYNEQFF.

This clone showed up just a few times. The chain uses TRBV12-5 and TRBJ2-3; the match to TRBD1 covers 7 bases. The CDR3 runs to 16 residues. The junction had 10 bases not matched to a gene; V was cut back by 4 bases and J by 3 bases. Looked up from germline, CDR1 is LGHNT and CDR2 is FRNRAP. The CDR3: CASGSPLRQGTDTQYF. The CDR3 nucleotides read TGTGCTAGTGGTTCCCCCCTTCGACAGGGAACAGATACGCAGTATTTT.

The sample holds a few counts of this clone. V usage is TRBV4-3 and J usage is TRBJ2-1, with unresolved D. The ends were cut back, 4 bases at V and 5 bases at J, with 12 bases in the middle. The CDR3 has 14 residues. Germline V lookup: CDR1 LGHNA, CDR2 YSLEER. CDR3 region: CASSLGWGNNEQFF. The CDR3 DNA is TGCGCCAGCAGCCTGGGCTGGGGTAACAATGAGCAGTTCTTC.

The chain combines TRBV5-1 with TRBJ2-1; TRBD1 aligns across 9 bases. V gave up 0 bases and J gave up 9 bases; unmatched junction bases: 7. The CDR3 contains 15 residues. From germline, CDR1 is SGHRS and CDR2 YFSETQ. CDR3 sequence: CASSLDGQGISEQFF. As DNA, the CDR3 is TGCGCCAGCAGCTTGGATGGACAGGGGATAAGTGAGCAGTTCTTC.

This sequence joins TRBV11-2 and TRBJ1-6; maybe TRBD1 (5 bases). Germline V gene lookup returns CDR1 SGHAT and CDR2 FQNNGV. The CDR3 has 16 amino acids. The germline V and J ends were trimmed by 7 bases and 5 bases, with 18 bases remaining between them. The CDR3: CASTVKGRDHNSPLHF. In nucleotides, the CDR3 is TGTGCCAGCACCGTGAAGGGCAGGGACCATAATTCACCCCTCCACTTT.

This clone is a singleton in its sample. The rearrangement joins TRBV7-2 to TRBJ1-1, with 7 bases matching TRBD1. CDR1 SGHTA and CDR2 FQGNSA come from the germline V gene. This CDR3 is built from 15 residues. With V trimmed by 1 base and J by 1 base, 3 bases remained unmatched. The DNA of the CDR3 is TGTGCCAGCAGCTTAGGCGGGACAGCGAACACTGAAGCTTTCTTT. It translates to CASSLGGTANTEAFF.

V gene TRBV30 combines with J gene TRBJ2-7; D possibly corresponds to TRBD2 (6 bases). Between the trimmed V and J ends, which lost 1 base and 0 bases, there was a span of 10 bases. CDR3 length: 14 amino acids. Germline CDR1 and CDR2: GTSNPN and SVGIG (reference sequence). CDR3 in DNA: TGTGCCTGGAGTGACGTGGGGGGCTCCTACGAGCAGTACGTC. Its protein is CAWSDVGGSYEQYV.

This clone was counted only a few times. Other nucleotide sequences in the sample specify the same CDR3. The chain couples TRBV5-1 to TRBJ2-5; D ambiguous. Between the trimmed V and J ends, which lost 0 bases and 5 bases, there was a span of 5 bases. This CDR3 region has 12 residues. Germline V gene data show CDR1 as SGHRS and CDR2 as YFSETQ. CDR3 residues: CASSLARETQYF. CDR3 sequence (DNA): TGCGCCAGCAGCTTGGCCCGGGAGACCCAGTACTTC.

About this clone itself: Additional DNA sequences in this sample encode the identical CDR3. The rearrangement links TRBV5-1 to TRBJ2-5; TRBD1 might be the D (5 bases). CDR1 and CDR2 (germline): SGHRS, YFSETQ. Deletions cut 0 bases from V and 2 bases from J, with 8 bases between. This CDR3 has 14 amino acids. This CDR3 is CASSLEAGQETQYF. Here the CDR3 DNA reads TGCGCCAGCAGCTTGGAAGCAGGGCAAGAGACCCAGTACTTC.

This clone was picked up a small number of times. The chain uses TRBV30 and TRBJ2-5; D gene ambiguous. V lost 1 base and J lost 1, with 7 bases in between. Germline lookup yields CDR1 GTSNPN and CDR2 SVGIG (reference sequence). The length of the CDR3 is 13 residues. CDR3 protein: CAWSARSQETQYF. CDR3 in DNA: TGTGCCTGGAGTGCTAGGTCCCAAGAGACCCAGTACTTC.

The chain carries TRBV10-3 and TRBJ2-6, with 9 bases aligning to TRBD1. This CDR3 comprises 17 residues. CDR1 is ENHRY, CDR2 SYGVKD, per germline. The J segment lost 0 bases and the V segment lost 7 bases, leaving 7 bases of the junction unmatched. CDR3 sequence: CAITGGQGPSGANVLTF. The CDR3 DNA reads TGTGCCATCACCGGGGGACAGGGCCCCTCTGGGGCCAACGTCCTGACTTTC.

Only a few counts were recorded for this clone. This sequence joins TRBV5-6 and TRBJ1-2, with 10 bases that match TRBD1. Per germline, CDR1 SGHDT and CDR2 YYEEEE. Trimming removed 3 bases from V and 7 bases from J; junction bases left unmatched: 6. There are 14 residues in the CDR3. The CDR3 sequence is CASSWDRGNGGYTF. The CDR3 region has the DNA TGTGCCAGCAGCTGGGACAGGGGAAATGGTGGCTACACCTTC.

The chain links TRBV19 to TRBJ1-2, with TRBD1 identical over 7 bases. CDR3 size: 15 residues. The V and J ends lost 9 bases and 3 bases, in that order; junction bases with no gene match: 13. CDR1 LNHDA and CDR2 SQIVND come from the germline V gene (reference sequence). CDR3 loop: CASKGGQAVDYGYTF. For the CDR3, the DNA is TGTGCCAGCAAGGGAGGACAGGCGGTAGACTATGGCTACACCTTC.

This clone was seen more than once but under ten times. The V gene is TRBV4-3, the J gene TRBJ2-1; 7 bases fit TRBD1. This CDR3 is 14 amino acids long. CDR1 LGHNA and CDR2 YSLEER come from the germline V gene. J gave up 7 bases and V 3 bases, and 6 bases lay outside the gene matches. The CDR3 protein is CASSHRQGWNEQFF. DNA for the CDR3: TGCGCCAGCAGCCACAGACAGGGATGGAATGAGCAGTTCTTC.

This chain links TRBV6-1 with TRBJ2-3, with D possibly TRBD1 on 6 matching bases. The CDR3 length is 15 residues. Looked up from germline, CDR1 is MNHNS and CDR2 is SASEGT. Trimming stripped 0 bases from V and 4 bases from J, with 11 bases between. The CDR3: CASSEASHRADTQYF. In nucleotides, the CDR3 is TGTGCCAGCAGTGAAGCGAGCCACAGGGCAGATACGCAGTATTTT.

The CDR3: CASSLGQGSTDTQYF. Written as DNA, the CDR3 is TGTGCCAGCAGCTTGGGGCAGGGGTCTACAGATACGCAGTATTTT. This sequence joins TRBV13 and TRBJ2-3, with D possibly being TRBD1 (6 bases). V was pared by 3 bases and J by 3 bases, with 13 bases between. CDR1 and CDR2 (germline): PRHDT, FYEKMQ (reference sequence). The CDR3 sequence is 15 residues long. Filled out from reference TRBV13 and TRBJ2-3, the complete variable domain reads AAGVIQSPRHLIKEKRETATLKCYPIPRHDTVYWYQQGPGQDPQFLISFYEKMQSDKGSIPDRFSAQQFSDYHSELNMSSLELGDSALYFCASSLGQGSTDTQYFGPGTRLTVL.

DNA of the CDR3: TGTGCCAGCAGCGTAGATAGCTGGGGAGAGACCCAGTACTTC. Amino acids: CASSVDSWGETQYF. V and J are TRBV9 and TRBJ2-5; D call uncertain. The CDR3 length is 14 residues. Germline CDR1 SGDLS, CDR2 YYNGEE. Trimming stripped 0 bases from V and 4 bases from J, with 10 bases between. Full variable domain (rest looked up from reference TRBV9 and TRBJ2-5): DSGVTQTPKHLITATGQRVTLRCSPRSGDLSVYWYQQSLDQGLQFLIQYYNGEERAKGNILERFSAQQFPDLHSELNLSSLELGDSALYFCASSVDSWGETQYFGPGTRLLVL.

J is TRBJ2-7 and V is TRBV2; 7 bases map to TRBD1. Trimming cost V 5 bases and J 4 bases; bases outside gene matches: 2. The CDR3 runs 12 residues. Per the germline V gene, CDR1 is SNHLY and CDR2 is FYNNEI. CDR3: CASSPTGYEQYV. Here the CDR3 DNA reads TGTGCCAGCAGTCCGACAGGGTACGAGCAGTACGTC.

This clone appeared a few times. The chain has TRBV7-2 and TRBJ1-1; TRBD1 matches at 8 bases. Germline lookup yields CDR1 SGHTA and CDR2 FQGNSA. This CDR3 has 16 amino acids. Losses at the gene ends were 3 bases for V and 0 bases for J; bases not matched to a gene: 6. CDR3 DNA sequence: TGTGCCAGCAGCTTTAGACAGGGGAGTGTGAACACTGAAGCTTTCTTT. It is translated as CASSFRQGSVNTEAFF.

CDR3 nucleotides: TGTGCCAGCAGTTTGCGATCCGGGGAGCTGTTTTTT. The encoded protein is CASSLRSGELFF. J is TRBJ2-2 and V is TRBV28; D gene ambiguous. With 3 bases removed from V and 6 bases from J, the gap between germline ends came to 5 bases. In germline, CDR1 is MDHEN, CDR2 SYDVKM. CDR3 length: 12 amino acids.

The chain uses TRBV2 and TRBJ1-1, with D possibly matching TRBD1 (6 bases). The length of the CDR3 is 15 residues. Trimming cost V 1 base and J 0 bases, with 9 bases left between them. The germline gives CDR1 SNHLY, CDR2 FYNNEI. CDR3 nucleotide sequence: TGTGCCAGCAGTGAAGGCGGACAGCTGAACACTGAAGCTTTCTTT. Encoded protein: CASSEGGQLNTEAFF.

This chain connects TRBV5-4 to TRBJ1-1; a weak D match, TRBD1 (5 bases). V was shortened by 7 bases and J by 6 bases, with 19 bases between the two germline ends. The CDR3 is 14 amino acids. CDR1 SGHNT and CDR2 YYREEE come from the germline V gene (reference sequence). This CDR3 reads CASYRVGGDSEAFF. In DNA, the CDR3 is TGTGCCAGCTATCGCGTCGGAGGGGATTCTGAAGCTTTCTTT. Drawing the rest from reference TRBV5-4 and TRBJ1-1, the complete variable domain is ETGVTQSPTHLIKTRGQQVTLRCSSQSGHNTVSWYQQALGQGPQFIFQYYREEENGRGNFPPRFSGLQFPNYSSELNVNALELDDSALYLCASYRVGGDSEAFFGQGTRLTVV.

The rearrangement joins TRBV25-1 to TRBJ1-1, with D perhaps TRBD1 (5 bases). The CDR3 sequence is 14 residues long. The ends were cut back, 5 bases at V and 5 bases at J, with 15 bases in the middle. Germline values: CDR1 MGHDK, CDR2 SYGVNS. The CDR3 DNA is TGTGCCAGCAGTCCCACCGGGGGTGGTACTGAAGCTTTCTTT. It specifies CASSPTGGGTEAFF. Together with reference TRBV25-1 and TRBJ1-1, the CDR3 gives the full variable domain: EADIYQTPRYLVIGTGKKITLECSQTMGHDKMYWYQQDPGMELHLIHYSYGVNSTEKGDLSSESTVSRIRTEHFPLTLESARPSHTSQYLCASSPTGGGTEAFFGQGTRLTVV.

The rearrangement links TRBV6-5 to TRBJ2-3, with TRBD1 identical over 7 bases. CDR1 and CDR2 from the germline V gene are MNHEY and SVGAGI. CDR3 length equals 14 residues. Trimming at V came to 5 bases and at J to 5 bases, leaving 7 bases not matched to a gene. CDR3 protein: CASSPTGPGDTQYF. The DNA for the CDR3 is TGTGCCAGCAGTCCGACAGGGCCAGGAGATACGCAGTATTTT.

This clone has just a few counts. The V gene is TRBV21-1, the J gene TRBJ2-7; TRBD2 is the table's D call, not checked against the DNA. TRBV21-1 is reported as a pseudogene. The CDR3 extends over 13 amino acids. The CDR3 region is CARRLAGSYEQYV. In nucleotides, the CDR3 is TGTGCCAGGAGACTAGCGGGCTCCTACGAGCAGTACGTC.

The V call is TRBV2, the J call TRBJ2-7, with D hard to call. CDR1 and CDR2 (germline): SNHLY, FYNNEI. This CDR3 has 11 amino acids. V dropped 6 bases and J dropped 4 bases, with 7 bases sitting between them. CDR3: CASRVSYEQYF. In DNA, the CDR3 is TGTGCCAGCAGGGTCTCATACGAGCAGTACTTC. The full variable domain, with the rest looked up from reference TRBV2 and TRBJ2-7, is EPEVTQTPSHQVTQMGQEVILRCVPISNHLYFYWYRQILGQKVEFLVSFYNNEISEKSEIFDDQFSVERPDGSNFTLKIRSTKLEDSAMYFCASRVSYEQYFGPGTRLTVT.